This T cell receptor (beta chain) was sequenced for a study of control samples from healthy donors and cancer patients. The germline CDR1 and CDR2 sequences are MNHEY and SVGEGT. The CDR3 is made up of 16 amino acids. V was clipped by 4 bases and J by 1 base, with 13 bases between them. This table comes from immunoSEQ multiplex PCR, and its TCRdb copy is limited to in-frame clones, with some not included. The sample shows about 120,000 clones, about 88% of them seen only once. The origin of this receptor is a woman aged 70-85 years in good health. The sequenced sample was blood. The chain joins TRBV6-2 or TRBV6-3 to TRBJ2-2, with TRBD1 as a possible D gene (6 bases). The CDR3 coding sequence is TGTGCCAGCAGTTCCGCCGGGACACTGAACACCGGGGAGCTGTTTTTT. This encodes CASSSAGTLNTGELFF.